This T cell receptor (beta chain) was retrieved from a study of CD8 T cells in ankylosing spondylitis. Whole-study results and caveats: What seemed typical of ankylosing spondylitis blood was a TCR beta motif built from roughly 8 highly homologous variants. Significant enrichment of disease-linked clones was reported in matched ankylosing spondylitis synovial fluid.

This clonotype was seen at least ten times. Antigen: not known. One entry per CDR3 protein results from TCRdb running MiXCR on the 5' RACE reads. The data hold 200,000 or so distinct CDR3 sequences, with 10% to 15% observed a single time. The CDR3 spans 15 residues. V shed 0 bases and J shed 1 base, with 9 bases lying between them. The germline V gene has CDR1 SGHRS and CDR2 YFSETQ. This sequence joins TRBV5-1 and TRBJ2-3; D is unresolved. This TCR was sampled from a female donor with ankylosing spondylitis or in good health (not recorded which). Sequenced: blood, either unsorted or a sorted T cell fraction (not recorded which). This chain's CDR3 is CASSLAFAGTDTQYF. The DNA of the CDR3 is TGCGCCAGCAGCTTGGCCTTTGCAGGCACAGATACGCAGTATTTT.